Listed below are T cell receptor beta chains from one sample, sequenced in a study of shared clonotypes between healthy human individuals. Sequenced by immunoSEQ multiplex PCR; TCRdb stores in-frame clones only, minus some. The table includes about 2 million clones, roughly 94% detected once. The sequenced material came from naive CD4+ T cells sorted from blood. The receptors shown here come from a man in his late teens or twenties in good health. Both conserved end residues are part of each CDR3. D genes are given only for firm matches. Not every row has a clone size; where given, it reads once, few, many or a size class.

TRBV7-2	few	TRBD2	TRBJ2-3	14	TGTGCCAGCAGCTTCCGACTAGCGGCAGATACGCAGTATTTT	CASSFRLAADTQYF
TRBV6-1	NA	NA	TRBJ1-1	14	TGTGCCAGCAGGATGGGGGCCTGGGGCACTGAAGCTTTCTTT	CASRMGAWGTEAFF
TRBV19	NA	NA	TRBJ1-6	14	TGTGCCAGTAGTATTTTATCAGGGGAATCACCCCTCCACTTT	CASSILSGESPLHF
TRBV28	NA	NA	TRBJ1-2	14	TGTGCCAGCGGGGGGTCCGGGCATATTTATGGCTACACCTTC	CASGGSGHIYGYTF
TRBV6-5	NA	NA	TRBJ1-2	15	TGTGCCAGCAGTTACTCGACTGGGTCTGCGTTTGGCTACACCTTC	CASSYSTGSAFGYTF
TRBV30	NA	NA	TRBJ2-1	15	TGTGCCTGGAGTGGGAGCGGGCCATCCTACGGTGAGCAGTTCTTC	CAWSGSGPSYGEQFF
TRBV4-1	once	TRBD1	TRBJ2-7	16	TGCGCCAGCAGCCAAACACCGGGACAGGCGGCCTACGAGCAGTACTTC	CASSQTPGQAAYEQYF
TRBV6-4	NA	NA	TRBJ1-2	13	TGTGCCAGCAGGGCAGGGTTAAAGGATGGCTACACCTTC	CASRAGLKDGYTF
TRBV10-3	NA	NA	TRBJ2-7	12	TGTGCCATCAGTGAGAACGACTACGAGCAGTACTTC	CAISENDYEQYF
TRBV6-5	few	TRBD1	TRBJ1-1	14	TGTGCCAGCAGTCGACAGGGGGAAAAGGCTGAAGCTTTCTTT	CASSRQGEKAEAFF
TRBV5-1	NA	TRBD1	TRBJ2-3	18	TGCGCCAGCAAGCGGTCGGGACAGGGAAGAGGGGACACAGATACGCAGTATTTT	CASKRSGQGRGDTDTQYF
TRBV6-1	NA	TRBD1	TRBJ2-7	13	TGTGCCAGCAGCTTGAACAGGGGCTACGAGCAGTACTTC	CASSLNRGYEQYF
TRBV5-1	once	NA	TRBJ2-2	16	TGCGCCAGCAGCTTGGCCCCGACAGGATACACCGGGGAGCTGTTTTTT	CASSLAPTGYTGELFF
TRBV18	NA	NA	TRBJ1-1	14	TGTGCCAGCTCACAAATCGGGAAGCACACTGAAGCTTTCTTT	CASSQIGKHTEAFF
TRBV7-2	NA	NA	TRBJ1-3	14	TGTGCCAGCAGCTTAGGGGTCTCCGGAAACACCATATATTTT	CASSLGVSGNTIYF
TRBV10-3	NA	TRBD2	TRBJ2-2	13	TGTGCCACCCGACTAGCGGGAGCCGGGGAGCTGTTTTTT	CATRLAGAGELFF
TRBV6-1	NA	TRBD1	TRBJ1-2	13	TGTGCCAGCAGTGACAGGGGGCTCTATGGCTACACCTTC	CASSDRGLYGYTF
TRBV4-1	NA	TRBD1	TRBJ2-2	16	TGCGCCAGCAGCCAAGAGAGACAGGGGATCCCCGGGGAGCTGTTTTTT	CASSQERQGIPGELFF
TRBV7-9	NA	NA	TRBJ2-7	13	TGTGCCAGCAGGGACAGACTAAATAACGAGCAGTACTTC	CASRDRLNNEQYF
TRBV28	once	TRBD1	TRBJ1-1	15	TGTGCCAGCAGTTTAGCAGGGGGCGGGAACACTGAAGCTTTCTTT	CASSLAGGGNTEAFF
TRBV7-2	NA	NA	TRBJ2-5	15	TGTGCCAGCAGCTTAACTTCCAGGAAACAAGAGACCCAGTACTTC	CASSLTSRKQETQYF
TRBV2	NA	NA	TRBJ2-5	12	TGTGCCAGCGAGGAGCTTCAAGAGACCCAGTACTTC	CASEELQETQYF
TRBV27	few	TRBD1	TRBJ1-5	15	TGTGCCAGCAGTTTATCGACAGGGACCAATCAGCCCCAGCATTTT	CASSLSTGTNQPQHF
TRBV25-1	once	NA	TRBJ2-1	15	TGTGCCAGCAGTGATGGTCGGGACTCCTACAATGAGCAGTTCTTC	CASSDGRDSYNEQFF
TRBV5-1	NA	TRBD1	TRBJ2-5	15	TGCGCCAGCAGCTTGGAGGGACAGGTCCAAGAGACCCAGTACTTC	CASSLEGQVQETQYF
TRBV30	NA	NA	TRBJ2-3	13	TGTGCCTGGACCCGACAGAGCACAGATACGCAGTATTTT	CAWTRQSTDTQYF